Here is one TCR beta chain with its context. This sample was taken from a study of blood T cell repertoires in COVID-19. Across the whole study: PBMCs, B-cell-depleted T cells, or T cells provided the cDNA or gDNA that made up the material.

Assay used: immunoSEQ multiplex PCR; TCRdb lists only in-frame clones, some missing. This sample has approximately 250,000 clones, with approximately 86% found just once. V lost 1 base and J lost 5; bases outside the gene matches: 11. CDR1 WSHSY and CDR2 SAAADI come from the germline V gene. The CDR3 length is 17 residues. This chain joins TRBV10-2 and TRBJ2-1; TRBD2 matches at 7 bases. The clonotype comes from a human donor in a cohort sampled during active COVID-19. Material for sequencing was peripheral blood. DNA for the CDR3: TGCGCCAGCAGTGAGTTAGCTAGCGGATTTAAAAACAATGAGCAGTTCTTC. Translated: CASSELASGFKNNEQFF.